Shown below are 19 T cell receptor beta chains from a single sample sequenced in a study of blood T cell repertoires in COVID-19. Libraries were prepared by immunoSEQ multiplex PCR; TCRdb keeps only in-frame clonotypes and omits some of them. Of more than 95,000 clones in the sample, 65% to 90% were seen once. The sample consisted of peripheral blood. These receptors all stem from a man older than 75 with active or convalescent COVID-19.

CDR3 nucleotides: TGTGCCAGCAGCCCTCCGGGTAGCAGTGACAATGAGCAGTTCTTC. It is translated as CASSPPGSSDNEQFF. This chain joins TRBV9 and TRBJ2-1, with D hard to call. With 4 bases removed from V and 5 bases from J, the gap between germline ends came to 16 bases. The length of the CDR3 is 15 residues. CDR1 is SGDLS, CDR2 YYNGEE, per germline.

This clone has only one observation. The V and J genes are TRBV21-1 and TRBJ2-5; the table's TRBD2 call for D was not verified on the DNA. TRBV21-1 is labeled a pseudogene. This CDR3 is 14 amino acids long. CDR3 DNA: TGTGCCAGCAGCAAGCGGGGGGCCGGAGAGACCCAGTACTTC. Protein: CASSKRGAGETQYF.

This clone was picked up one time. The J gene is TRBJ1-5, the V gene TRBV28; 10 bases agree with TRBD1. The CDR3 covers 15 residues. The germline V gene encodes CDR1 MDHEN and CDR2 SYDVKM. Losses at the gene ends were 10 bases for V and 5 bases for J; bases not matched to a gene: 11. This chain's CDR3 is CAIKPRTGGDQPQHF. Written as DNA, the CDR3 is TGTGCCATCAAACCTAGGACAGGGGGGGATCAGCCCCAGCATTTT. Drawing the rest from reference TRBV28 and TRBJ1-5, the complete variable domain is DVKVTQSSRYLVKRTGEKVFLECVQDMDHENMFWYRQDPGLGLRLIYFSYDVKMKEKGDIPEGYSVSREKKERFSLILESASTNQTSMYLCAIKPRTGGDQPQHFGDGTRLSIL.

The chain employs TRBV2 and TRBJ2-2; D is possibly TRBD1 (6 bases). Germline-derived CDR1 and CDR2 are SNHLY and FYNNEI. V lost 8 bases to trimming and J lost 4 bases, with 14 bases between them. The CDR3 totals 14 residues. The CDR3 loop reads CASGGRVGTGELFF. CDR3 coding DNA: TGTGCCAGCGGGGGCAGGGTGGGCACCGGGGAGCTGTTTTTT.

V gene TRBV29-1 combines with J gene TRBJ2-7; possibly TRBD2 for D (5 bases). CDR3 size: 14 residues. Germline V gene data show CDR1 as SQVTM and CDR2 as ANQGSEA. V shed 4 bases and J shed 1 base, with 14 bases lying between them. Here the CDR3 reads CSVVVPGKSYEQYF. CDR3 nucleotide sequence: TGCAGCGTTGTCGTACCCGGGAAATCCTACGAGCAGTACTTC.

This chain connects TRBV7-9 to TRBJ2-7; 12 bases line up with TRBD1. CDR3 length: 15 amino acids. Germline V gives CDR1 SEHNR, CDR2 FQNEAQ (reference sequence). The J segment lost 3 bases and the V segment lost 5 bases, leaving 5 bases of the junction unmatched. CDR3 bases: TGTGCCAGCAGCCCGGGACAGGGGGCTTACTACGAGCAGTACTTC. Translation gives CASSPGQGAYYEQYF.

This clone was detected only once. CDR3 loop: CASSDGSQNNYGYTF. The DNA for the CDR3 is TGCGCCAGCAGTGACGGTTCCCAAAATAACTATGGCTACACCTTC. This rearrangement joins TRBV10-2 to TRBJ1-2; the D is unclear. This CDR3 comprises 15 residues. Looked up from germline, CDR1 is WSHSY and CDR2 is SAAADI. V lost 3 bases and J 1 base, leaving 12 bases between the germline ends.

The rearrangement uses TRBV11-2 and TRBJ1-5; unclear D gene. The germline V gene encodes CDR1 SGHAT and CDR2 FQNNGV. CDR3 length: 16 amino acids. Trimming pared 5 bases from V and 3 bases from J, leaving 17 bases between. DNA of the CDR3: TGTGCCAGCAGCCCCCGGGAGTTCCAACACAATCAGCCCCAGCATTTT. This sequence encodes CASSPREFQHNQPQHF.

This clone came up once. This chain joins TRBV2 and TRBJ1-5; perhaps TRBD1 as D (5 bases). CDR3 size: 14 residues. Germline-derived CDR1 and CDR2 are SNHLY and FYNNEI. Trimming left V 6 bases short and J 9 bases short, with 18 bases between. CDR3 in DNA: TGTGCCAGCAGCCAGATTCCTCAGGGTTCGCCCCAGCATTTT. Residues: CASSQIPQGSPQHF.

This chain links TRBV27 with TRBJ1-2; D perhaps matches TRBD1 (6 bases). The germline gives CDR1 MNHEY, CDR2 SMNVEV (reference sequence). The CDR3 contains 13 residues. Trimming took off 8 bases at V and 5 bases at J, with 15 bases between the two ends. CDR3 loop: CASSMGGRYGYTF. The CDR3 DNA reads as TGTGCCAGCTCCATGGGGGGGCGATATGGCTACACCTTC.

The rearrangement joins TRBV5-4 to TRBJ2-7; 8 positions match TRBD2. The germline gives CDR1 SGHNT, CDR2 YYREEE (reference sequence). The J segment lost 7 bases and the V segment lost 4 bases, leaving 16 bases of the junction unmatched. This CDR3 is built from 16 residues. The CDR3 loop is CASSRGGYRAGWEQYF. The CDR3 DNA follows: TGTGCCAGCAGCCGGGGGGGCTACAGGGCCGGTTGGGAGCAGTACTTC. The whole variable domain, remainder taken from reference TRBV5-4 and TRBJ2-7, is ETGVTQSPTHLIKTRGQQVTLRCSSQSGHNTVSWYQQALGQGPQFIFQYYREEENGRGNFPPRFSGLQFPNYSSELNVNALELDDSALYLCASSRGGYRAGWEQYFGPGTRLTVT.

The chain joins TRBV29-1 to TRBJ2-7, with 8 bases matching TRBD1. V was clipped by 3 bases and J by 5 bases; unmatched bases: 6. Looked up from germline, CDR1 is SQVTM and CDR2 is ANQGSEA. The length of the CDR3 is 13 residues. CDR3 loop: CSVEGQAEDEQYF. CDR3 DNA: TGCAGCGTTGAGGGACAGGCGGAGGACGAGCAGTACTTC.

This clone has just one count. This chain links TRBV7-9 with TRBJ2-1; TRBD2 matches 8 bases. Unmatched junction bases numbered 10, after V lost 8 bases and J lost 4 bases. CDR1 is SEHNR and CDR2 is FQNEAQ in the germline V gene (reference sequence). The CDR3 is 15 amino acids. Here the CDR3 DNA reads TGTGCCAGCGTCACGGGGCTAGCGGGTTACAATGAGCAGTTCTTC. Translating gives CASVTGLAGYNEQFF. The full variable domain, completed using reference TRBV7-9 and TRBJ2-1, is DTGVSQNPRHKITKRGQNVTFRCDPISEHNRLYWYRQTLGQGPEFLTYFQNEAQLEKSRLLSDRFSAERPKGSFSTLEIQRTEQGDSAMYLCASVTGLAGYNEQFFGPGTRLTVL.

The chain combines TRBV15 with TRBJ2-7; 12 bases fit TRBD2. V lost 4 bases, J lost 0 bases, and 4 bases stayed unmatched. The germline V gene encodes CDR1 LNHNV and CDR2 YYDKDF (reference sequence). The CDR3 sequence is 16 residues long. CDR3 sequence (DNA): TGTGCCACCAGCAATCCGACTAGCGGGAGCTCCTACGAGCAGTACTTC. This sequence encodes CATSNPTSGSSYEQYF.

CDR3 region: CASSQNTGSNSPLHF. The CDR3 DNA follows: TGTGCCAGCAGCCAGAATACAGGGAGCAATTCACCCCTCCACTTT. The chain combines TRBV11-1 with TRBJ1-6, with a tentative D call TRBD1 (6 bases). V was trimmed by 5 bases and J by 7 bases, leaving 15 bases between them. The CDR3 extends over 15 amino acids. Looked up from germline, CDR1 is SGHAT and CDR2 is FQDESV (reference sequence).

This chain links TRBV27 with TRBJ2-3; 13 bases match TRBD2. Germline CDR1 MNHEY, CDR2 SMNVEV (reference sequence). The CDR3 has 17 residues. Germline trimming cut 4 bases from V and 5 bases from J; bases unmatched to any gene: 9. The CDR3, as DNA: TGTGCCAGCAGTTCGCTTACTAGCGGGAGGGCCAAAGATACGCAGTATTTT. Its translation is CASSSLTSGRAKDTQYF.

V gene TRBV9 combines with J gene TRBJ1-1; no clear D gene. The CDR3 sequence is 14 residues long. The germline V and J ends were trimmed by 1 base and 2 bases, with 9 bases remaining between them. Germline loops: CDR1 SGDLS, CDR2 YYNGEE. The CDR3 reads CASSVSGVNTEAFF. As DNA, the CDR3 is TGTGCCAGCAGCGTATCCGGGGTTAACACTGAAGCTTTCTTT.

This clone was seen a few times. This chain connects TRBV28 to TRBJ1-2; 9 nucleotides match TRBD1. Trimming removed 6 bases from V and 3 bases from J; junction bases left unmatched: 8. The CDR3 loop spans 15 amino acids. CDR1 is MDHEN, CDR2 SYDVKM, per germline. DNA of the CDR3: TGTGCCAGCAGCCGGCCGGGACAGGGACACTATGGCTACACCTTC. It yields the protein CASSRPGQGHYGYTF.

V is TRBV28 and J is TRBJ1-2; D gene ambiguous. V was clipped by 4 bases and J by 8 bases, with 17 bases between them. The CDR3 spans 14 residues. The V gene's germline CDR1 is MDHEN and CDR2 SYDVKM. The CDR3 DNA is TGTGCCAGCAGTTCGGGGTCCTCCCGACTAGGCTACACCTTC. It codes for CASSSGSSRLGYTF.